The source of this TCR beta chain is a study of T cell repertoires in cytomegalovirus infection. Study details: Matching HLA type and CMV infection were both indicated by public TCR beta signatures. Study-level points and caveats: Cumulated frequencies of public TCR beta families served to identify carriers of CMV plus the relevant HLA. In two of eight donors, the top clonotype was HLA-C-restricted CMV-specific.

V was pared by 3 bases and J by 6 bases, with 13 bases between. Germline V gene data show CDR1 as SGHDN and CDR2 as FVKESK. The CDR3 length is 14 residues. Details on this clonotype: What it recognizes is unknown.

TCRdb passed the reads through MiXCR, listing each CDR3 protein once. The sample lists roughly 200,000 distinct CDR3 sequences, nearly 9.5% occurring once. The sample consisted of PBMCs. The receptor comes from a human donor in good health (CMV status not recorded). Some clones in this sample may be carry-over from other donors' samples. The V gene is TRBV14, the J gene TRBJ2-3; D possibly corresponds to TRBD1 (5 bases). In DNA, the CDR3 is TGTGCCAGCAGCCAGCATCCAGGGCTCGATACGCAGTATTTT. Translating gives CASSQHPGLDTQYF.